Below are 5 T cell receptor beta chains sequenced from a single sample in a study of blood T cell repertoires in COVID-19. Measured with immunoSEQ multiplex PCR; TCRdb has only the in-frame clones, and not every one. Of almost 350,000 clones listed, roughly 90% are singletons. Sequencing was carried out using PBMCs or T cells enriched from blood (not recorded which). The source is a woman in her twenties or thirties who had been exposed to COVID-19.

The gene calls are TRBV5-1 and TRBJ2-7; 7 nucleotides match TRBD2. Germline V gene data show CDR1 as SGHRS and CDR2 as YFSETQ. Trimming cost V 4 bases and J 4 bases; bases outside gene matches: 8. The CDR3 extends over 14 amino acids. CDR3 in amino acids: CASSTGLDGYEQYF. CDR3 sequence (DNA): TGCGCCAGCAGCACCGGACTAGACGGGTACGAGCAGTACTTC.

This chain connects TRBV6-5 to TRBJ1-2, with 10 bases identical to TRBD1. There are 14 residues in the CDR3. Trimming cost V 7 bases and J 4 bases; bases outside gene matches: 6. Per germline, CDR1 MNHEY and CDR2 SVGAGI. Here the CDR3 DNA reads TGTGCCAGCACTCCTGACAGGGGGCTCTATGGCTACACCTTC. Amino acids: CASTPDRGLYGYTF.

Worth noting for this clone: Mismatch with germline at one junction end may stem from a read error. This chain uses TRBV27 with TRBJ2-1; D not certain. The germline gives CDR1 MNHEY, CDR2 SMNVEV (reference sequence). The CDR3 contains 15 residues. CDR3 sequence reads: CASSLAPFVNNGQFF. As DNA, the CDR3 is TGTGCCAGCAGTTTGGCCCCCTTTGTAAACAATGGGCAGTTCTTC.

The chain's CDR3 is CASSELGRRTEQFF. The CDR3 DNA sequence: TGTGCCAGCTCAGAGCTCGGGAGGAGGACTGAGCAGTTCTTC. The J gene is TRBJ2-1, the V gene TRBV5-6; 7 bases are a match to TRBD2. V lost 7 bases and J lost 9; bases outside the gene matches: 13. The CDR3 runs 14 residues. Germline V gene data show CDR1 as SGHDT and CDR2 as YYEEEE.

The J gene is TRBJ2-7, the V gene TRBV19; 10 nucleotides line up with TRBD1. With V trimmed by 5 bases and J by 4 bases, 8 bases remained unmatched. The CDR3 loop spans 15 amino acids. Germline-derived CDR1 and CDR2 are LNHDA and SQIVND (reference sequence). In DNA, the CDR3 is TGTGCCAGTAGTTTAAGCAGGACAGGGGGTTACGAGCAGTACTTC. Protein sequence: CASSLSRTGGYEQYF.